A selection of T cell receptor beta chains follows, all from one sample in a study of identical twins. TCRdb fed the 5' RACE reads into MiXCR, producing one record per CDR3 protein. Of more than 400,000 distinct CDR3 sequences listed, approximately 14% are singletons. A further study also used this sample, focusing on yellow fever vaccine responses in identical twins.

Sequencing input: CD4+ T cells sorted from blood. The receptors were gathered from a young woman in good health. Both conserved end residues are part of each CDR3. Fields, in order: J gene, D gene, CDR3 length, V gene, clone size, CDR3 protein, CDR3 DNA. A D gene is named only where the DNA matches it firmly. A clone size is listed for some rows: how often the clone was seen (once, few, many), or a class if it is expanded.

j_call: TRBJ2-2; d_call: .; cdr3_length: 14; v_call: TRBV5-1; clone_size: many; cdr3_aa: CASSLTGGTGELFF; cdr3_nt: TGCGCCAGCAGCTTAACGGGCGGGACCGGGGAGCTGTTTTTT
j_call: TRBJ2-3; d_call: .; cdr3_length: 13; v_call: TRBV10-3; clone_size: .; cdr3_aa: CATGRGGTDTQYF; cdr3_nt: TGTGCCACCGGCAGGGGTGGGACAGATACGCAGTATTTT
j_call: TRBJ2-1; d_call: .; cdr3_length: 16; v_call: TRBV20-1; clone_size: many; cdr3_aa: CSARRAIGSSYNEQFF; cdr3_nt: TGCAGTGCTAGGCGGGCTATAGGGAGCTCCTACAATGAGCAGTTCTTC
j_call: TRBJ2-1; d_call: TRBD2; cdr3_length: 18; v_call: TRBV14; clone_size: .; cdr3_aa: CASSPLLGTSGSGNEQFF; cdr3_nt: TGTGCCAGCAGCCCTCTCCTCGGGACTAGCGGGAGTGGCAATGAGCAGTTCTTC
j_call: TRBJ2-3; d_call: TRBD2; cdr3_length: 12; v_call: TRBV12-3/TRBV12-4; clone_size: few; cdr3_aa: CASRRASGTQYF; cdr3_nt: TGTGCCAGCAGACGAGCTAGCGGTACGCAGTATTTT
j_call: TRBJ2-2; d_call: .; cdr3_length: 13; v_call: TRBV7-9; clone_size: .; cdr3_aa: CASSPKVGGELFF; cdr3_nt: TGTGCCAGCAGCCCAAAAGTGGGCGGGGAGCTGTTTTTT
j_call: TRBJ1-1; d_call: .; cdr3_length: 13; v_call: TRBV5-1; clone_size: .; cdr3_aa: CASSYKGDTEAFF; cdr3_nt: TGCGCCAGCAGTTATAAGGGGGACACTGAAGCTTTCTTT
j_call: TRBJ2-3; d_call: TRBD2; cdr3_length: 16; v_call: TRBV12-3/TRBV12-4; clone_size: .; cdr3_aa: CASSLKTSGSSDTQYF; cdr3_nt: TGTGCCAGCAGTTTGAAGACTAGCGGGAGCTCAGATACGCAGTATTTT
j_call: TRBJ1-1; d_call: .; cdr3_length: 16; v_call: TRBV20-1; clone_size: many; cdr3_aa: CRVIPVDHALNTEAFF; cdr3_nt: TGCAGAGTCATACCGGTCGACCACGCATTGAACACTGAAGCTTTCTTT
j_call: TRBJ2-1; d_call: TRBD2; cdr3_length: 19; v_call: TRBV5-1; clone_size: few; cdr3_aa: CASSSPGLAGGNSYNEQFF; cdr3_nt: TGCGCCAGCAGCTCCCCGGGACTAGCGGGGGGGAACTCCTACAATGAGCAGTTCTTC
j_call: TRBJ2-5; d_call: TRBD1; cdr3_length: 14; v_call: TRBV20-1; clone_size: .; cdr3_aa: CSARAATGRETQYF; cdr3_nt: TGCAGTGCTAGAGCCGCGACAGGGAGAGAGACCCAGTACTTC
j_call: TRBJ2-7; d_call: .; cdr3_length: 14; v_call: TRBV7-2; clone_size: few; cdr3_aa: CASSLEASSYEQYF; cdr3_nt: TGTGCCAGCAGCTTAGAGGCTAGCAGTTACGAGCAGTACTTC
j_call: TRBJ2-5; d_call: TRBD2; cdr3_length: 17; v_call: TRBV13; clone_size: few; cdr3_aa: CASSLPPGAGVTKTQYF; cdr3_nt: TGTGCCAGCAGCTTACCCCCTGGGGCGGGGGTTACGAAGACCCAGTACTTC
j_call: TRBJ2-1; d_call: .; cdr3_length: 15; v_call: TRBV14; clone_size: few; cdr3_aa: CASSDTTNSYNEQFF; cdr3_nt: TGTGCCAGCAGCGACACGACAAACTCCTACAATGAGCAGTTCTTC
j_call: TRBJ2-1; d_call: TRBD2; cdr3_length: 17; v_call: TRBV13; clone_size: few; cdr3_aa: CASSTTSAVSSYNEQFF; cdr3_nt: TGTGCCAGCAGCACAACTAGCGCCGTTAGCTCCTACAATGAGCAGTTCTTC
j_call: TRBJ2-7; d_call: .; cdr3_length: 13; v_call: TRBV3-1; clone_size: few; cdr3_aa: CASSQTGPYEQYF; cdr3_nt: TGTGCCAGCAGCCAAACGGGCCCCTACGAGCAGTACTTC
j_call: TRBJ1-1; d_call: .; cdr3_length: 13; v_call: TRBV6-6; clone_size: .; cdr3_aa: CASSYLFHTEAFF; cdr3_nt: TGTGCCAGCAGTTACCTATTCCACACTGAAGCTTTCTTT
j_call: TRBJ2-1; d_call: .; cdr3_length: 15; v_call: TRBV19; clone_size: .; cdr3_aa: CASRNVRLGDNEQFF; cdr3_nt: TGTGCCAGTAGGAATGTGAGACTAGGCGATAATGAGCAGTTCTTC
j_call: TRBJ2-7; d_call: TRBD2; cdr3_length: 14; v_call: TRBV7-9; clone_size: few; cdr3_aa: CASSKLAGDYEQYF; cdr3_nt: TGTGCCAGCAGCAAACTAGCGGGTGACTACGAGCAGTACTTC
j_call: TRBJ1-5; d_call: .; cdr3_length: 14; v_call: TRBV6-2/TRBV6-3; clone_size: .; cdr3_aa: CAARVQGSNQPQHF; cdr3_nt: TGTGCCGCCAGAGTGCAGGGGAGCAATCAGCCCCAGCATTTT
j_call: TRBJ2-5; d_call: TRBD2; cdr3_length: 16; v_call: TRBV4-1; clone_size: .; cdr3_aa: CASSHPRLAGEETQYF; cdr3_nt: TGCGCCAGCAGCCATCCCCGACTAGCGGGCGAAGAGACCCAGTACTTC
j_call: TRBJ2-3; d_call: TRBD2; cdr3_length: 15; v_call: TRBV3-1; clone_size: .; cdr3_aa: CASSNWGGGRDTQYF; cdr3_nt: TGTGCCAGCAGCAACTGGGGTGGCGGGAGAGATACGCAGTATTTT
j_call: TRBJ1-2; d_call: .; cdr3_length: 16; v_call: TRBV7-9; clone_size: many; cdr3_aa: CASSLVGTLANYGYTF; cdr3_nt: TGTGCCAGCAGCTTAGTCGGGACACTCGCTAACTATGGCTACACCTTC
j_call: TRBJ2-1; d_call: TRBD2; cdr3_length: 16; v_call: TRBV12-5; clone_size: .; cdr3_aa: CASGLVWTSGNNEQFF; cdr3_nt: TGTGCTAGTGGTTTGGTATGGACTAGCGGGAACAATGAGCAGTTCTTC
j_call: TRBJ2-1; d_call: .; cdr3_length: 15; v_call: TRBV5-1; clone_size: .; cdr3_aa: CASSGAVSSYNEQFF; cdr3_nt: TGCGCCAGCAGCGGGGCGGTTAGCTCCTACAATGAGCAGTTCTTC
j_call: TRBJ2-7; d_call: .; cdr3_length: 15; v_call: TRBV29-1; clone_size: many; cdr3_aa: CSVVSPGGLGYEQYF; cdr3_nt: TGCAGCGTTGTCTCGCCTGGAGGGCTCGGCTACGAGCAGTACTTC
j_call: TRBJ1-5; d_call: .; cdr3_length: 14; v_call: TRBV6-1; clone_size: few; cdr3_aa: CASSQWEAGQPQHF; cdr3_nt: TGTGCCAGCAGCCAGTGGGAGGCGGGTCAGCCCCAGCATTTT
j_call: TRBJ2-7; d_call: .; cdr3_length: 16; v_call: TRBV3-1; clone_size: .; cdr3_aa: CASSPRGRSSSYEQYF; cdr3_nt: TGTGCCAGCAGCCCCCGCGGGCGGAGCAGCTCCTACGAGCAGTACTTC
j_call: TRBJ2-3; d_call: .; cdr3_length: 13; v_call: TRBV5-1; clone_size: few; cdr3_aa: CASSPGLLGTQYF; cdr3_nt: TGCGCCAGCAGCCCGGGACTTTTGGGTACGCAGTATTTT
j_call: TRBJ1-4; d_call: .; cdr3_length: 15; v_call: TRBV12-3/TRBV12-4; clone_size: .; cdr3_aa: CASSASGGSNEKLFF; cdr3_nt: TGTGCCAGCAGTGCCTCCGGGGGCTCCAATGAAAAACTGTTTTTT
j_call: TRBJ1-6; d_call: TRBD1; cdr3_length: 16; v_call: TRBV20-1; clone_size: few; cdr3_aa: CSARLYQTGTNSPLHF; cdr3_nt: TGCAGTGCTAGACTTTATCAGACAGGGACAAATTCACCCCTCCACTTT
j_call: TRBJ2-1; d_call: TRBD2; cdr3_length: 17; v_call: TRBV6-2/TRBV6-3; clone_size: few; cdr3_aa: CASSPRAGVNLYNEQFF; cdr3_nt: TGTGCCAGCAGTCCCCGGGCGGGAGTGAATTTGTACAATGAGCAGTTCTTC
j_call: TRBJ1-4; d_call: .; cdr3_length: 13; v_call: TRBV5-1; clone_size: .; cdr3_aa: CASSNAGTEKLFF; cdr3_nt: TGCGCCAGCAGCAACGCAGGGACTGAAAAACTGTTTTTT
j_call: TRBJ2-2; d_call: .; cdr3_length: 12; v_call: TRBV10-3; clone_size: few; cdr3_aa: CAIRPGTGELFF; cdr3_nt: TGTGCCATCAGGCCCGGGACCGGGGAGCTGTTTTTT
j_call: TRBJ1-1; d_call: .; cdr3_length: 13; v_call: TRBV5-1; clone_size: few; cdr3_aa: CASYPTGSTEAFF; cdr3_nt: TGCGCCAGCTACCCGACGGGGTCTACTGAAGCTTTCTTT
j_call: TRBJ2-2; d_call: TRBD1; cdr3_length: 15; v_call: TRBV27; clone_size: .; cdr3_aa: CASTFGTGSTGELFF; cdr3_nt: TGTGCCAGCACCTTTGGGACAGGGTCCACCGGGGAGCTGTTTTTT
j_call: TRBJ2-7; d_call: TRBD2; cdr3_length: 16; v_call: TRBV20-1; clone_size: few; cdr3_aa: CSAREVTSAYTYEQYF; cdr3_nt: TGCAGTGCTAGGGAAGTTACTAGCGCATACACCTACGAGCAGTACTTC
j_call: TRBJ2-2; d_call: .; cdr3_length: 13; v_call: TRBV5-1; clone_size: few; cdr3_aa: CASSFSDAGELFF; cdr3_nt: TGCGCCAGCAGCTTTAGCGACGCCGGGGAGCTGTTTTTT
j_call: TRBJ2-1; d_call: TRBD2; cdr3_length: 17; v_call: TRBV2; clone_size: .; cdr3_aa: CASSERVTSGGAGEQFF; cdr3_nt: TGTGCCAGCAGTGAACGAGTGACTAGCGGGGGGGCTGGAGAGCAGTTCTTC
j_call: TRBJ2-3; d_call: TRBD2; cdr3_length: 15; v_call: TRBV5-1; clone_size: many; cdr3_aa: CASSFESGGTDTQYF; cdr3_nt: TGCGCCAGCAGCTTTGAGAGCGGGGGTACAGATACGCAGTATTTT
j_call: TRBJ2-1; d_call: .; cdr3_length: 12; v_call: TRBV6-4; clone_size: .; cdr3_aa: CASSSNGNEQFF; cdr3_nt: TGTGCCAGCAGCAGTAACGGGAATGAGCAGTTCTTC
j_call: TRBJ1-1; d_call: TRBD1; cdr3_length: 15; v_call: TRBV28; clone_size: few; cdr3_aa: CASSHRGEVNTEAFF; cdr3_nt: TGTGCCAGCTCCCACAGGGGGGAGGTGAACACTGAAGCTTTCTTT
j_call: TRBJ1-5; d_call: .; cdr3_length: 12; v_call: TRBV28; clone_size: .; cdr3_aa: CAFGNSNQPQHF; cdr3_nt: TGTGCCTTTGGGAATAGCAATCAGCCCCAGCATTTT
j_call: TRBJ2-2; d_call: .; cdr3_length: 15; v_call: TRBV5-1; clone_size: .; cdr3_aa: CASSLWQTNTGELFF; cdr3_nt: TGCGCCAGCAGCTTGTGGCAAACGAACACCGGGGAGCTGTTTTTT
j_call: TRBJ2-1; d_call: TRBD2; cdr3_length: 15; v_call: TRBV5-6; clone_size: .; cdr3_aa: CASSSTGTSYNEQFF; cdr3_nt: TGTGCCAGCAGCTCGACCGGGACTAGCTACAATGAGCAGTTCTTC
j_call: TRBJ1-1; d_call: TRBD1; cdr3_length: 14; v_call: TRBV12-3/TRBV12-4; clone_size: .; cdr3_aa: CASARDRGNTEAFF; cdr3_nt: TGTGCCAGCGCGCGGGACAGGGGGAATACTGAAGCTTTCTTT
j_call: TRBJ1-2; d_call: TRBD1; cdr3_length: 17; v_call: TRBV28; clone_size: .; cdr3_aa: CASSGSLAATGATGYTF; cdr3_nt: TGTGCCAGCAGCGGATCTCTAGCCGCCACAGGGGCGACGGGCTACACCTTC
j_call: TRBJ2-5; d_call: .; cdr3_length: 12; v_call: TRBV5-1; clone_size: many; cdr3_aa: CASSSAQETQYF; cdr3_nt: TGCGCCAGCAGCTCTGCGCAAGAGACCCAGTACTTC
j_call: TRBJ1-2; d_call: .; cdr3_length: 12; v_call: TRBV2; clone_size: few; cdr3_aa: CASSEDGSYYTF; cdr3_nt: TGTGCCAGCAGTGAGGATGGCAGTTACTACACCTTC
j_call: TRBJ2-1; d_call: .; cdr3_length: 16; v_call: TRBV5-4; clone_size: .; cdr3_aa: CASSLSAAYSYNEQFF; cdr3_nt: TGTGCCAGCAGCTTATCGGCTGCTTACTCCTACAATGAGCAGTTCTTC
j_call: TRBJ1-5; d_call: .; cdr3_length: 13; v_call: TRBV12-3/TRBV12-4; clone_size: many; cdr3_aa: CASSPQQNQPQHF; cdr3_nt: TGTGCCAGCAGCCCCCAGCAGAATCAGCCCCAGCATTTT